Presented here are 21 T cell receptor beta chains from one specimen sequenced in a study of cytomegalovirus exposure and HLA in healthy donors. The study ran its PCR with 60 Vbeta and 13 Jbeta primers. Clones were sequenced by immunoSEQ multiplex PCR, and TCRdb holds only the in-frame ones, with some missing. The sample consists of over 150,000 clones, over 70% of them appearing once. The sequenced material came from PBMCs. All receptors derive from a woman in her forties or fifties in good health and CMV-seropositive.

V gene TRBV2 combines with J gene TRBJ1-2; TRBD1 aligns across 11 bases. The J segment lost 7 bases and the V segment lost 9 bases, leaving 10 bases of the junction unmatched. Germline V lookup: CDR1 SNHLY, CDR2 FYNNEI. The CDR3 covers 14 residues. CDR3 in amino acids: CASGARTGGFGYTF. The DNA for the CDR3 is TGTGCCAGTGGGGCCAGGACAGGGGGCTTTGGCTACACCTTC.

The gene calls are TRBV5-1 and TRBJ2-7; a weak D match, TRBD2 (5 bases). CDR1 SGHRS and CDR2 YFSETQ come from the germline V gene. The CDR3 has 14 amino acids. Between the trimmed V and J ends, which lost 4 bases and 0 bases, there was a span of 11 bases. The CDR3 loop is CASSLEGSSYEQYF. CDR3 in DNA: TGCGCCAGCAGCCTCGAAGGGAGCTCCTACGAGCAGTACTTC.

This clone appeared a few times. The chain joins TRBV4-3 to TRBJ1-5; no clear D. V lost 0 bases, J lost 7 bases, and 13 bases lay in between. The CDR3 is made up of 15 amino acids. Germline CDR1 and CDR2: LGHNA and YSLEER. The chain's CDR3 is CASSQEMQAPQPQHF. The CDR3 DNA sequence: TGCGCCAGCAGCCAAGAAATGCAGGCCCCCCAGCCCCAGCATTTT.

The V call is TRBV4-1, the J call TRBJ1-2; 7 bases agree with TRBD1. CDR3 size: 17 residues. Trimming at V came to 0 bases and at J to 2 bases, leaving 9 bases not matched to a gene. The germline CDR1 and CDR2 sequences are MGHRA and YSYEKL. Written as DNA, the CDR3 is TGCGCCAGCAGCCAAGATAGAGGGGGCAGGGGAAACTATGGCTACACCTTC. Residues: CASSQDRGGRGNYGYTF.

This chain links TRBV30 with TRBJ1-4; D is undetermined. The CDR3 loop spans 14 amino acids. Looked up from germline, CDR1 is GTSNPN and CDR2 is SVGIG (reference sequence). Trimming stripped 3 bases from V and 7 bases from J, with 15 bases between. The CDR3 coding sequence is TGTGCCTGGAGGAACCAGTATCGGGGTGAAAAACTGTTTTTT. Translated: CAWRNQYRGEKLFF.

The V call is TRBV18, the J call TRBJ2-5; 10 bases line up with TRBD2. Germline-derived CDR1 and CDR2 are KGHSH and LQKENI. Unmatched junction bases numbered 10, after V lost 3 bases and J lost 6 bases. The CDR3 is made up of 16 amino acids. The CDR3 nucleotides are TGTGCCAGCTCACCCTCGCTAGCGGGAGACACCAAGACCCAGTACTTC. As protein: CASSPSLAGDTKTQYF.

The sample holds a few counts of this clone. The chain carries TRBV25-1 and TRBJ2-7, with TRBD2 as a possible D gene (6 bases). The CDR3 is made up of 11 amino acids. Trimming cost V 4 bases and J 6 bases, with 7 bases left between them. Germline V gene data show CDR1 as MGHDK and CDR2 as SYGVNS. The CDR3: CASSVGGEQYF. CDR3 coding DNA: TGTGCCAGCAGTGTGGGAGGCGAGCAGTACTTC.

This chain uses TRBV7-9 with TRBJ1-3; TRBD1 agrees at 8 bases. Trimming cost V 5 bases and J 2 bases; bases outside gene matches: 5. CDR1 SEHNR and CDR2 FQNEAQ come from the germline V gene (reference sequence). The CDR3 has 15 amino acids. Here the CDR3 reads CASSIRGLAGNTIYF. DNA of the CDR3: TGTGCCAGCAGCATCAGGGGGCTAGCTGGAAACACCATATATTTT.

This clone was seen once. The chain joins TRBV11-2 to TRBJ2-5; TRBD2 matches at 8 bases. The CDR3 is 16 amino acids. Germline CDR1 reads SGHAT; CDR2 reads FQNNGV. J gave up 5 bases and V 1 base, and 9 bases lay outside the gene matches. The CDR3 region has the DNA TGTGCCAGCAGCTTAGGAATCCCGGGAGGGCCGGAGACCCAGTACTTC. It is translated as CASSLGIPGGPETQYF.

This clone was observed a single time. This chain links TRBV5-4 with TRBJ2-7, with TRBD2 as a possible D gene (5 bases). V was clipped by 1 base and J by 0 bases, with 8 bases between them. CDR1 is SGHNT, CDR2 YYREEE, per germline (reference sequence). The CDR3 runs to 14 residues. The CDR3 is CASSLQGSSYEQYF. The DNA of the CDR3 is TGTGCCAGCAGCTTGCAAGGGAGCTCCTACGAGCAGTACTTC.

This chain uses TRBV7-2 with TRBJ1-1, with D possibly TRBD1 on 5 matching bases. The length of the CDR3 is 13 residues. Germline CDR1 and CDR2: SGHTA and FQGNSA. Trimming shortened V by 7 bases and J by 2 bases, and 11 bases separated the two germline ends. The CDR3, as DNA: TGTGCCAGCATGCCCCAGGGTAACACTGAAGCTTTCTTT. It translates to CASMPQGNTEAFF.

Turning to this clone: Other DNA sequences in this specimen translate into the identical CDR3. V is TRBV18 and J is TRBJ1-1; tentatively, D is TRBD1 (6 bases). Germline CDR1 and CDR2: KGHSH and LQKENI. This CDR3 has 13 residues. Trimming cost V 6 bases and J 2 bases, with 10 bases left between them. CDR3 loop: CASSLQGNTEAFF. CDR3 sequence (DNA): TGTGCCAGCTCGTTACAGGGTAACACTGAAGCTTTCTTT.

The chain uses TRBV27 and TRBJ2-1; no reliable D call. In germline, CDR1 is MNHEY, CDR2 SMNVEV (reference sequence). The CDR3 loop spans 12 amino acids. Trimming removed 5 bases at V and 3 bases at J, with 5 bases between. CDR3 coding DNA: TGTGCCAGCAGTGCTAACTACAATGAGCAGTTCTTC. The encoded protein is CASSANYNEQFF.

This rearrangement joins TRBV19 to TRBJ2-1; D not resolved. V was pared by 3 bases and J by 3 bases, with 3 bases between. CDR1 is LNHDA and CDR2 is SQIVND in the germline V gene (reference sequence). The CDR3 runs 12 residues. DNA of the CDR3: TGTGCCAGTAGTATCGTCTACAATGAGCAGTTCTTC. Residues: CASSIVYNEQFF. The full variable domain, with the rest looked up from reference TRBV19 and TRBJ2-1, is DGGITQSPKYLFRKEGQNVTLSCEQNLNHDAMYWYRQDPGQGLRLIYYSQIVNDFQKGDIAEGYSVSREKKESFPLTVTSAQKNPTAFYLCASSIVYNEQFFGPGTRLTVL.

This rearrangement joins TRBV10-1 to TRBJ2-3; weak D call: TRBD1 (6 bases). Germline V gene data show CDR1 as WNHNN and CDR2 as SYGVQD (reference sequence). V shed 6 bases and J shed 11 bases, with 18 bases lying between them. There are 13 residues in the CDR3. DNA for the CDR3: TGCGCCAGCAGCGACTCCCGGGACACTCGGCAGTATTTT. Translation gives CASSDSRDTRQYF.

This chain connects TRBV2 to TRBJ2-2; D is perhaps TRBD1 (5 bases). This CDR3 is 14 amino acids long. The germline V gene has CDR1 SNHLY and CDR2 FYNNEI. Deletions cut 2 bases from V and 7 bases from J, with 11 bases between. CDR3 sequence: CASSEKGLVGELFF. CDR3 in DNA: TGTGCCAGCAGTGAAAAGGGGCTAGTCGGGGAGCTGTTTTTT. The full variable domain, completed using reference TRBV2 and TRBJ2-2, is EPEVTQTPSHQVTQMGQEVILRCVPISNHLYFYWYRQILGQKVEFLVSFYNNEISEKSEIFDDQFSVERPDGSNFTLKIRSTKLEDSAMYFCASSEKGLVGELFFGEGSRLTVL.

The chain recombines TRBV4-3 with TRBJ1-4, with 7 bases fitting TRBD1. J was trimmed by 8 bases and V by 4 bases; bases with no gene match: 10. Per the germline V gene, CDR1 is LGHNA and CDR2 is YSLEER. The CDR3 runs 15 residues. The CDR3 loop is CASSPYSGQREKLFF. Here the CDR3 DNA reads TGCGCCAGCAGCCCGTACTCGGGACAGCGGGAAAAACTGTTTTTT.

The V call is TRBV11-3, the J call TRBJ2-5, with 8 bases fitting TRBD2. V was clipped by 1 base and J by 0 bases; unmatched bases: 1. Germline assignment: CDR1 SGHNT and CDR2 YENEEA. The CDR3 has 15 amino acids. The CDR3 coding sequence is TGTGCCAGCAGCTTAGTAGCGGGGAACCAAGAGACCCAGTACTTC. Amino acids: CASSLVAGNQETQYF.

The chain links TRBV6-1 to TRBJ1-6; D is uncertain. The CDR3 extends over 15 amino acids. Trimming left V 2 bases short and J 13 bases short, with 18 bases between. Germline lookup yields CDR1 MNHNS and CDR2 SASEGT. CDR3: CASSEQARGGRPLHF. CDR3 sequence (DNA): TGTGCCAGCAGTGAACAGGCACGGGGAGGGAGGCCCCTCCACTTT.

This clone is a singleton in its sample. The J gene is TRBJ2-5, the V gene TRBV4-3; 7 bases map to TRBD2. This CDR3 region has 17 residues. CDR1 is LGHNA and CDR2 is YSLEER in the germline V gene. V dropped 1 base and J dropped 1; count of bases not matched to a gene: 9. CDR3 loop: CASSQGSGGRAQETQYF. The CDR3 DNA follows: TGCGCCAGCAGCCAAGGGTCTGGCGGGAGAGCCCAAGAGACCCAGTACTTC.

The chain employs TRBV5-1 and TRBJ2-3; TRBD1 aligns across 7 bases. The CDR3 length is 13 residues. Germline V lookup: CDR1 SGHRS, CDR2 YFSETQ. V shed 2 bases and J 6 bases; nucleotides not matched to a gene: 3. CDR3 DNA sequence: TGCGCCAGCAGCTTTTTACAGGGGGATACGCAGTATTTT. This gives the protein CASSFLQGDTQYF.